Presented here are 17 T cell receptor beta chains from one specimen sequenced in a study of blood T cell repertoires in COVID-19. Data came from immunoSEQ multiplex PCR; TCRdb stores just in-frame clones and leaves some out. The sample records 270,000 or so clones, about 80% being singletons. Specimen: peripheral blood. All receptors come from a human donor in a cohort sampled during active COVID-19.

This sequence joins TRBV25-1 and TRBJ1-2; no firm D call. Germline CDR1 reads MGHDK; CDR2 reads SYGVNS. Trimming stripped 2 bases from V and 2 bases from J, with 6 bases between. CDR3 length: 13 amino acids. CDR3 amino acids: CASSERQNYGYTF. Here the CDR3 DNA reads TGTGCCAGCAGTGAACGCCAGAACTATGGCTACACCTTC.

This CDR3 is CASSQDWPSGGTDTQYF. The CDR3 DNA reads as TGCGCCAGCAGCCAAGACTGGCCCAGCGGGGGCACAGATACGCAGTATTTT. The V call is TRBV4-1, the J call TRBJ2-3, with 7 bases that match TRBD2. The CDR3 is 17 residues long. Germline V gene lookup returns CDR1 MGHRA and CDR2 YSYEKL. Trimming cost V 0 bases and J 1 base; bases outside gene matches: 7.

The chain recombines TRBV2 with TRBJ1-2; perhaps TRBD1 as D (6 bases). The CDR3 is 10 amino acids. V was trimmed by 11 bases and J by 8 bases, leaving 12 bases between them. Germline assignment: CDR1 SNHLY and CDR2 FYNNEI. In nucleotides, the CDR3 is TGTGCCGGCTACAGGGACGGCTACACCTTC. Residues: CAGYRDGYTF.

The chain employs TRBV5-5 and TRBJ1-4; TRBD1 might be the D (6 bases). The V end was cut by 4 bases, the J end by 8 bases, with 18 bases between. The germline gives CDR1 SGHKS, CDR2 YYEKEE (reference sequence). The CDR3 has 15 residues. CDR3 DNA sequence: TGTGCCAGCAGCGGACCCCGGGACACTCTAGAAAAACTGTTTTTT. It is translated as CASSGPRDTLEKLFF.

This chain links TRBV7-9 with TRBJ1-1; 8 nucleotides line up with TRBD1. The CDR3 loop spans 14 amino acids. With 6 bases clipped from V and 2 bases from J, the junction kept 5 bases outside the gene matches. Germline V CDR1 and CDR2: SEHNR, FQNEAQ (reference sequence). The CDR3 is CASRTGQVNTEAFF. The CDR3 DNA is TGTGCCAGCAGAACGGGACAGGTAAACACTGAAGCTTTCTTT.

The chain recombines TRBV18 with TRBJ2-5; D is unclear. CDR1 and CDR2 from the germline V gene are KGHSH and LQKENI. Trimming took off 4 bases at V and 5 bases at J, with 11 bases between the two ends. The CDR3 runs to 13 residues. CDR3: CASSLHPGETQYF. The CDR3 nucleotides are TGTGCCAGCTCACTACACCCCGGGGAGACCCAGTACTTC.

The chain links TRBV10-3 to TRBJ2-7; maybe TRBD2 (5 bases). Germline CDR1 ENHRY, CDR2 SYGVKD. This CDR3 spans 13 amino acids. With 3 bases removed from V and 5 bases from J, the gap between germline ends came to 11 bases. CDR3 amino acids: CAISDRPRDEQYF. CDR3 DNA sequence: TGTGCCATCAGTGATCGCCCGCGGGACGAGCAGTACTTC.

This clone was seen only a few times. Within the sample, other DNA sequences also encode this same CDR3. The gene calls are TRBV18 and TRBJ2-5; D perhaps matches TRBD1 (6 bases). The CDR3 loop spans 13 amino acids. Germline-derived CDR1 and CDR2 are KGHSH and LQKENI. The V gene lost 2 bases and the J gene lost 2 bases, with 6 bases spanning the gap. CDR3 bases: TGTGCCAGCTCACCAGGACAGCAAGAGACCCAGTACTTC. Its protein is CASSPGQQETQYF.

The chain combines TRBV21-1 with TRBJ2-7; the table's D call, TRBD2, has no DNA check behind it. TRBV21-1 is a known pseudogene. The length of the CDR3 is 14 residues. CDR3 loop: CASLKGASGHEQYF. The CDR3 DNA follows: TGTGCCAGCCTCAAAGGGGCTAGCGGCCACGAGCAGTACTTC.

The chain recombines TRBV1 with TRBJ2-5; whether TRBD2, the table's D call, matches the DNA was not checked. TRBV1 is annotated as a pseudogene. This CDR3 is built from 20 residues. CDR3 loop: CTSSLHRRPSGGALRETQYF. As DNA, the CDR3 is TGCACCAGCAGCCTACACCGAAGACCTAGCGGGGGGGCCCTCCGGGAGACCCAGTACTTC.

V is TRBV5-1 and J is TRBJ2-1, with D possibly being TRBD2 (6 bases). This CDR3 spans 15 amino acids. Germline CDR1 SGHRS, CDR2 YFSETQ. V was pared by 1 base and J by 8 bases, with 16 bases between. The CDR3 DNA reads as TGCGCCAGCAGCTTGTTTTCCGCGGGGCGGCATGAGCAGTTCTTC. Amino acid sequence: CASSLFSAGRHEQFF.

The CDR3 sequence is CAISSPPETQYF. CDR3 bases: TGTGCCATCAGTAGCCCCCCAGAGACCCAGTACTTC. The chain has TRBV10-3 and TRBJ2-5; D unclear. Germline V gives CDR1 ENHRY, CDR2 SYGVKD. The CDR3 has 12 residues. V was trimmed by 5 bases and J by 4 bases, leaving 8 bases between them.

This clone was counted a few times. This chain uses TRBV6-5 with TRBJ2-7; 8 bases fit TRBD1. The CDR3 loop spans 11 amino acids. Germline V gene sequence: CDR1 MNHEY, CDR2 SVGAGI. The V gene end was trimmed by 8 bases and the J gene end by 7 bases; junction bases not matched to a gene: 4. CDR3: CASFRDREQYF. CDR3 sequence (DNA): TGTGCCAGCTTTAGGGACAGGGAGCAGTACTTC.

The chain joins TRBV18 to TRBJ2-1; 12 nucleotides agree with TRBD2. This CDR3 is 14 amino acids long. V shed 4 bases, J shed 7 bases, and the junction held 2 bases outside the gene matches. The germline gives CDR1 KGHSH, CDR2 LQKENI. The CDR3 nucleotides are TGTGCCAGCTCACGGACTAGCGGGAAGAATGAGCAGTTCTTC. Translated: CASSRTSGKNEQFF.

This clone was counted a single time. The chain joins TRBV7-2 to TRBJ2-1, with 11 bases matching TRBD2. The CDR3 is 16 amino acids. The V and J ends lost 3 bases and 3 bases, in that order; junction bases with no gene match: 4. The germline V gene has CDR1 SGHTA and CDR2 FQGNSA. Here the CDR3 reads CASSFDGTSGYNEQFF. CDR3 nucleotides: TGTGCCAGCAGCTTCGACGGGACTAGCGGCTACAATGAGCAGTTCTTC.

The CDR3 sequence: CASSTTSGGSETQYF. The CDR3 coding sequence is TGTGCCAGCTCAACGACCTCGGGGGGCTCAGAGACCCAGTACTTC. The V call is TRBV18, the J call TRBJ2-5; D is possibly TRBD2 (7 bases). Per the germline V gene, CDR1 is KGHSH and CDR2 is LQKENI. This CDR3 contains 15 residues. Trimming pared 5 bases from V and 4 bases from J, leaving 17 bases between.

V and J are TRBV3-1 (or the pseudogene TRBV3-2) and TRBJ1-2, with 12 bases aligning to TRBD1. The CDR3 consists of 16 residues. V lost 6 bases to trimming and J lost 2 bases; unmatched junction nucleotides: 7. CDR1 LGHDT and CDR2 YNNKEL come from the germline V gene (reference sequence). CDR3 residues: CASSPGTGGGNYGYTF. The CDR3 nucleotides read TGTGCCAGCAGTCCCGGGACAGGGGGCGGGAACTATGGCTACACCTTC.